This TCR beta chain emerged from a study of molecular identifiers for immune sequencing clone quantification. Between the trimmed V and J ends, which lost 1 base and 4 bases, there was a span of 8 bases. Looked up from germline, CDR1 is SGHRS and CDR2 is YFSETQ. The CDR3 runs 13 residues. Previously published methods and listed TCR primers were used for the bulk TCR libraries. TCRdb fed the PCR reads into MiXCR, producing one record per CDR3 protein. Counted here are more than 450,000 distinct CDR3 sequences, about a fifth occurring once; the ten biggest clones make up roughly 0.81%. Overall study results and limits: The sizes of highly expanded clones could be underestimated when identical TCR molecules share a barcode. Over 98% of CMV-specific effector molecules, but under 1% of naive ones, were in clones above 20 copies. Amid approximately 1 million naive cells, spiked Jurkat TCR RNA from one cell was reportedly still detectable.

This clonotype was picked up many times. Its antigen is as yet unknown. This chain uses TRBV5-1 with TRBJ2-5; unclear D gene. This receptor was taken from a human donor in good health. Some libraries in this study had Jurkat cell RNA spiked in. The material sequenced was naive CD8+ T cells from blood, with Jurkat cell RNA spiked in. Regarding subset: FACS-sorted CD8+CD4-CCR7+CD45RA+ naive T cells. This CDR3 is CASSLWGSETQYF. The CDR3 DNA is TGCGCCAGCAGCTTGTGGGGTTCAGAGACCCAGTACTTC.